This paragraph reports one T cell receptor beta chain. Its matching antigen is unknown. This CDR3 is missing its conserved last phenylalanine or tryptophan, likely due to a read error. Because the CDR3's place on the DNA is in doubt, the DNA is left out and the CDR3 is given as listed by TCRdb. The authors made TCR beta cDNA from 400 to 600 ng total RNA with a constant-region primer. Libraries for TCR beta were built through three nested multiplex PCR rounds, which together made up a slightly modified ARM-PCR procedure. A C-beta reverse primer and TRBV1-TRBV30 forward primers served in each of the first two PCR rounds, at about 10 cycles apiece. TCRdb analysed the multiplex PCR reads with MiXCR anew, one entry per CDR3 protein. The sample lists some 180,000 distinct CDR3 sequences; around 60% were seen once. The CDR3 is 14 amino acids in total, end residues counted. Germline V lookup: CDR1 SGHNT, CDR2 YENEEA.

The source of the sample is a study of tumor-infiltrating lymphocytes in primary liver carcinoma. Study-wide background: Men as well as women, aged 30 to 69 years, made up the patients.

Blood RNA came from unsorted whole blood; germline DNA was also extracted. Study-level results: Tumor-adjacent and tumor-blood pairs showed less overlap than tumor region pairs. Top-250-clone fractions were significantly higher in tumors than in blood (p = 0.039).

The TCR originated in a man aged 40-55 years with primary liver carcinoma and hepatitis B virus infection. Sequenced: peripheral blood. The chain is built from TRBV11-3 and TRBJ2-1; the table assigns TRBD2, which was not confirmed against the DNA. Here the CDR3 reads CASSSLAGEGEQLL.